The entry that follows covers one TCR beta chain sequence. Its antigen is undetermined. Data came from immunoSEQ multiplex PCR; TCRdb stores just in-frame clones and leaves some out. The repertoire holds about 150,000 clones, about 90% seen once, with approximately 1.4% in the top ten. These data originate in a study of T cell responses to AZD1222 COVID-19 vaccine. At the level of the study: Investigators merged groups given second doses at roughly 4 or roughly 12 weeks. Study results and caveats: Spike regions recognized by vaccine-associated CD4 TCRs spanned the protein, led by 160-218 and 743-854. Reportedly, close to half of spike-specific TCRs are directed against unmutated variant regions. Most donors were white British, females outnumbered males, and clonal diversity was possibly underestimated.

V shed 2 bases, J shed 4 bases, and the junction held 1 base outside the gene matches. Germline loops: CDR1 GTSNPN, CDR2 SVGIG (reference sequence). This CDR3 is 13 amino acids long. V and J are TRBV30 and TRBJ2-2; 7 bases agree with TRBD1. The sequencing here drew on peripheral blood, taken on day 0 of AZD1222 vaccination. The TCR was taken from an adult in good health. CDR3 sequence: CAWSPGGTGELFF. The CDR3 DNA sequence: TGTGCCTGGAGTCCAGGGGGCACCGGGGAGCTGTTTTTT.